A single sample is the source of the 9 T cell receptor beta chains below, sequenced in a study of cytomegalovirus exposure and HLA in healthy donors. Clones were read by immunoSEQ multiplex PCR, and TCRdb kept only the in-frame ones, dropping some. Counted here are 45,000 to 55,000 clones, approximately 88% occurring once; the ten biggest clones make up under 7%. Material for sequencing was PBMCs. Every receptor here comes from a woman aged 25 to 39 in good health and CMV-seronegative.

This clone was detected a few times. The V gene is TRBV29-1, the J gene TRBJ2-1; no firm D call. The CDR3 has 12 amino acids. Per the germline V gene, CDR1 is SQVTM and CDR2 is ANQGSEA. V shed 4 bases and J shed 6 bases, with 10 bases lying between them. DNA of the CDR3: TGCAGCGTTGCAGGCGTGGTCAATGAGCAGTTCTTC. Translated, it gives CSVAGVVNEQFF.

V usage is TRBV6-5 and J usage is TRBJ1-2, with a tentative D call TRBD1 (6 bases). Trimming removed 4 bases from V and 3 bases from J, with 9 bases in between. This CDR3 has 13 amino acids. Germline values: CDR1 MNHEY, CDR2 SVGAGI. For the CDR3, the DNA is TGTGCCAGCAGTTGGAACAGGGACTATGGCTACACCTTC. It is translated as CASSWNRDYGYTF.

V gene TRBV27 combines with J gene TRBJ1-2, with D perhaps TRBD1 (5 bases). CDR1 and CDR2 from the germline V gene are MNHEY and SMNVEV (reference sequence). V lost 6 bases, J lost 7 bases, and 12 bases lay in between. CDR3 length: 12 amino acids. The CDR3 loop is CASRGLITGYTF. CDR3 DNA sequence: TGTGCCAGCAGGGGACTAATCACTGGCTACACCTTC.

The CDR3 here is CSVSGTSINEQFF. The CDR3 coding sequence is TGCAGCGTCTCCGGGACTAGCATCAATGAGCAGTTCTTC. The genes are TRBV29-1 and TRBJ2-1; 9 nucleotides match TRBD2. V lost 6 bases, J lost 6 bases, and 6 bases stayed unmatched. This CDR3 contains 13 residues. Germline V gives CDR1 SQVTM, CDR2 ANQGSEA.

This chain uses TRBV7-9 with TRBJ2-7; D gene uncertain. With 7 bases removed from V and 4 bases from J, the gap between germline ends came to 17 bases. CDR3 length: 14 residues. Germline assignment: CDR1 SEHNR and CDR2 FQNEAQ (reference sequence). The CDR3 loop is CASTLSGQNYEQYF. The CDR3 coding sequence is TGTGCCAGCACCCTGTCTGGGCAGAATTACGAGCAGTACTTC. Full variable domain (missing parts from reference TRBV7-9 and TRBJ2-7): DTGVSQNPRHKITKRGQNVTFRCDPISEHNRLYWYRQTLGQGPEFLTYFQNEAQLEKSRLLSDRFSAERPKGSFSTLEIQRTEQGDSAMYLCASTLSGQNYEQYFGPGTRLTVT.

This clone turned up a few times. The chain recombines TRBV19 with TRBJ1-3; tentative D call: TRBD1 (6 bases). CDR3 length equals 17 residues. V was clipped by 8 bases and J by 0 bases, with 20 bases between them. The germline gives CDR1 LNHDA, CDR2 SQIVND (reference sequence). The CDR3 coding sequence is TGTGCCAGTTCGGGGTTGAACAGGGCCGACTCTGGAAACACCATATATTTT. Amino acids: CASSGLNRADSGNTIYF.

The J gene is TRBJ1-5, the V gene TRBV27; a weak D match, TRBD1 (6 bases). V lost 8 bases, J lost 3 bases, and 11 bases lay in between. This CDR3 comprises 13 residues. Germline CDR1 reads MNHEY; CDR2 reads SMNVEV (reference sequence). The CDR3 DNA reads TGTGCCAGCTCCCAGGGGTACAATCAGCCCCAGCATTTT. Its protein is CASSQGYNQPQHF.

This clone was picked up a small number of times. The chain recombines TRBV7-9 with TRBJ2-7; tentative D call: TRBD2 (6 bases). V gave up 10 bases and J gave up 10 bases, with 23 bases separating them. The CDR3 is 13 residues long. Germline CDR1 SEHNR, CDR2 FQNEAQ (reference sequence). The CDR3 DNA reads TGTGCCACCCCCCCGGGAATCCCGGAGGGACAGTACTTC. This sequence encodes CATPPGIPEGQYF.

V and J are TRBV9 and TRBJ1-2, with TRBD1 as a possible D gene (6 bases). Germline V gene lookup returns CDR1 SGDLS and CDR2 YYNGEE. The length of the CDR3 is 16 residues. The V gene lost 0 bases and the J gene lost 0 bases, with 12 bases spanning the gap. The CDR3 DNA reads as TGTGCCAGCAGCGTAGCTGGGGGGGCGACTAACTATGGCTACACCTTC. Translated, it gives CASSVAGGATNYGYTF.